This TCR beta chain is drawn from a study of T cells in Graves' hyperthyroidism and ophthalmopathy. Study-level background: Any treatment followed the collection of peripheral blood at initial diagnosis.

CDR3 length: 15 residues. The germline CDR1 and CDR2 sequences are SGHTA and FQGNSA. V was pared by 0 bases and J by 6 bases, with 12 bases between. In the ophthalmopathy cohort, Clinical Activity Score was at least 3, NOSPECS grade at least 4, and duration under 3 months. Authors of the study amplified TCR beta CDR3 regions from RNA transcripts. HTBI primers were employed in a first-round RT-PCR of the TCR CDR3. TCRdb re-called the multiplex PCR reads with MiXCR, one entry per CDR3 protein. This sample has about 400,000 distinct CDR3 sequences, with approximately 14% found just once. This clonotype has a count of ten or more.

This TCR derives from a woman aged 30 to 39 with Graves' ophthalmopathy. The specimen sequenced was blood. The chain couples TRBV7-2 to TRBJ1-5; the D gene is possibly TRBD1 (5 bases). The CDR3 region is CASSLAPGTPQPQHF. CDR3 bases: TGTGCCAGCAGCTTAGCTCCGGGGACTCCTCAGCCCCAGCATTTT.